These T cell receptor beta chains were read from a single sample in a study of blood T cell repertoires in COVID-19. TCRdb's copy holds only in-frame clones and misses some; the assay was immunoSEQ multiplex PCR. The sample shows under 300,000 clones, about 88% of them seen only once. Sequencing input: peripheral blood. The receptors shown here come from a man between 18 and 35 years old with active or convalescent COVID-19. Each CDR3 is given with its conserved first and last residue. The D gene is left open where the match is weak. The size of a clone is reported for some rows only, either as once, few or many, or as a class for expanded clones.

j_call d_call clone_size v_call cdr3_nt cdr3_aa
TRBJ2-1 . . TRBV5-1 TGCGCCAGCAGCCAGCCCCCAGGGAATGAGCAGTTCTTC CASSQPPGNEQFF
TRBJ2-7 . . TRBV28 TGTGCCAGCAGTTTAAAGGTCCAGGAATCGGTTTCCTACGAGCAGTACTTC CASSLKVQESVSYEQYF
TRBJ2-7 TRBD1 . TRBV27 TGTGCCAGCAGCTTATTTCCGGGACAGGCCGACTCCTACGAGCAGTACTTC CASSLFPGQADSYEQYF
TRBJ1-4 . . TRBV21-1 . CASSKFGFGALNEKLFF
TRBJ2-3 TRBD2 . TRBV14 TGTGCCAGCAGCCAAGGAACTAGCGGGGGTGATACGCAGTATTTT CASSQGTSGGDTQYF
TRBJ2-5 . few TRBV3-1/TRBV3-2 TGTGCCAGCAGCCAAGAAACGGGAGCTCTCCAAGAGACCCAGTACTTC CASSQETGALQETQYF
TRBJ1-2 . . TRBV2 TGTGCCAGCAGTGAAGAGGGAATCGGGGGAGGCTACACCTTC CASSEEGIGGGYTF
TRBJ1-2 . . TRBV6-5 TGTGCCAGCACAACTCTGGGGGGACCTGGCTACACCTTC CASTTLGGPGYTF
TRBJ1-5 . . TRBV12-5 TGTGCTAGTGGTTTGGTACCGGGGGATTATCAGCCCCAGCATTTT CASGLVPGDYQPQHF
TRBJ1-1 . . TRBV28 TGTGCCAGCAGTGATAGTATGAACACTGAAGCTTTCTTT CASSDSMNTEAFF
TRBJ1-1 . . TRBV7-3 TGTGCCAGCAGGGACCGGGACTCCAGATCGGCTTTCTTT CASRDRDSRSAFF
TRBJ2-1 . . TRBV5-1 TGCGCCAGCAGCCCGGGGGGCGTGAGCTCCTACAATGAGCAGTTCTTC CASSPGGVSSYNEQFF
TRBJ1-5 . . TRBV6-5 TGTGCCAGCGGGCTTTATAGCAATCAGCCCCAGCATTTT CASGLYSNQPQHF
TRBJ1-5 TRBD1 . TRBV27 TGTGCCAGCAGTAAGGACAGGGGGCGGGGGCAGCCCCAGCATTTT CASSKDRGRGQPQHF
TRBJ1-2 . . TRBV6-6 TGTGCCAGTGCACTTAAGGGGGCTAACTATGGCTACACCTTC CASALKGANYGYTF
TRBJ2-7 TRBD2 . TRBV6-5 TGTGCCAGCAGTTACTCGGGGGGGTCCTACGAGCAGTACTTC CASSYSGGSYEQYF
TRBJ1-5 . . TRBV6-5 TGTGCCAGCAGTTACCCCCAGGGAGGTCAGCCCCAGCATTTT CASSYPQGGQPQHF
TRBJ2-3 . . TRBV9 TGTGCCAGCAGCGTATCCCCTCTTACAGATACGCAGTATTTT CASSVSPLTDTQYF
TRBJ2-5 TRBD2 . TRBV9 TGTGCCAGCAGCGCCGGGACTAGCGGGAGCGCACAAGAGACCCAGTACTTC CASSAGTSGSAQETQYF
TRBJ2-3 TRBD1 . TRBV19 TGTGCCAGTAGTGATGCGGGACAGGGGGTCACAGATACGCAGTATTTT CASSDAGQGVTDTQYF
TRBJ1-1 . . TRBV4-2 TGTGCCAGCAGCCAAGATAGTCAGAGAGGCACTGAAGCTTTCTTT CASSQDSQRGTEAFF
TRBJ2-2 . . TRBV27 TGTGCCAGCAGTCCTGAGAGCGACACCGGGGAGCTGTTTTTT CASSPESDTGELFF
TRBJ1-5 . . TRBV28 TGTGCCAGCAGGGAACAGGAGTTCCAGCCCCAGCATTTT CASREQEFQPQHF
TRBJ1-2 TRBD1 . TRBV28 TGTGCCAGCAGCCCAGGAGGACAGGGGGGCGCTAACTATGGCTACACCTTC CASSPGGQGGANYGYTF
TRBJ1-3 . once TRBV28 TGTGCCAGCAGCCCGGGTACCGCTGATGGAAACACCATATATTTT CASSPGTADGNTIYF
TRBJ1-4 TRBD1 . TRBV2 TGTGCCAGCAGTCCGGGACAGACCTTGTGGAATGAAAAACTGTTTTTT CASSPGQTLWNEKLFF
TRBJ2-1 TRBD1 . TRBV27 TGTGCCAGCAGTACAACCGGGACAGGGAAGCTCTTC CASSTTGTGKLF
TRBJ2-1 TRBD2 . TRBV11-2 TGTGCCAGCAGCACCCAGACTAGCGGGAGAATGGGTGAGCAGTTCTTC CASSTQTSGRMGEQFF
TRBJ2-7 . . TRBV6-5 TGTGCCAGCAGCCGGAAGGGAGTTTACGAGCAGTACTTC CASSRKGVYEQYF
TRBJ2-1 TRBD2 once TRBV2 TGTGCCAGCAGTGAAATTAGCGGGTACAATGAGCAGTTCTTC CASSEISGYNEQFF
TRBJ2-1 TRBD2 few TRBV6-1 TGTGCCAGCAGTGAAGCGCCCTTAGGACTAGCGGGAGTAAAGAATGAGCAGTTCTTC CASSEAPLGLAGVKNEQFF
TRBJ2-1 TRBD2 . TRBV11-2 TGTGCCAGCAGCTTACTACCGACTAGCTCGTCTGAGCAGTTCTTC CASSLLPTSSSEQFF
TRBJ2-2 TRBD1 . TRBV18 TGTGCCAGCTCACTGGACAGGGGGGCCGGGGAGCTGTTTTTT CASSLDRGAGELFF
TRBJ2-1 . once TRBV18 TGTGCCAGCTCACCATTCCGGGAGTGGGGTGATAATGAGCAGTTCTTC CASSPFREWGDNEQFF
TRBJ1-6 . . TRBV28 TGTGCCAGCAGTTTGGTTAGTGGTTCCCTCCACTTT CASSLVSGSLHF
TRBJ2-1 TRBD2 . TRBV20-1 TGCAGTGCTAGTCGGCGGGAGGACAGCTCCTACAATGAGCAGTTCTTC CSASRREDSSYNEQFF
TRBJ2-1 . . TRBV30 TGTGCCTGGAAGAGCTATCAGGGGTACAATGAGCAGTTCTTC CAWKSYQGYNEQFF
TRBJ2-1 TRBD1 . TRBV10-3 TGTGCCATCAGTGATATGGGGAGTGGGGACAGGTACAATGAGCAGTTCTTC CAISDMGSGDRYNEQFF
TRBJ2-7 TRBD1 . TRBV2 TGTGCCAGCTCCGGCGACAGGGGGGCCTACGAGCAGTACTTC CASSGDRGAYEQYF
TRBJ1-5 . . TRBV12-3/TRBV12-4 TGTGCCAGCAGTTTCTCTAGCAATCAGCCCCAGCATTTT CASSFSSNQPQHF
TRBJ1-1 . . TRBV9 TGTGCCAGCACGGAGACTTCGAACACTGAAGCTTTCTTT CASTETSNTEAFF
TRBJ1-4 . . TRBV6-5 TGTGCCGGAAGGGGTGCTAATGAAAAACTGTTTTTT CAGRGANEKLFF
TRBJ2-2 TRBD1 . TRBV7-3 TGTGCCAGCAGCTTAAGAGGGACAGGGGTCACCGGGGAGCTGTTTTTT CASSLRGTGVTGELFF
TRBJ2-5 . . TRBV4-1 TGCGCCAGCAGCCAAGATGGAGGGTCAAAGACCCAGTACTTC CASSQDGGSKTQYF
TRBJ2-3 TRBD2 few TRBV11-2 TGTGCCAGCACTCCCCGGGGGGTTGGAACAGATACGCAGTATTTT CASTPRGVGTDTQYF
TRBJ2-7 TRBD1 . TRBV12-5 TGTGCTAGTGGCCGGGGACAGGGGGACGAGCAGTACTTC CASGRGQGDEQYF
TRBJ2-1 . . TRBV24-1 TGTGCCACCAGTGATTCTTATAGCGGCTACAATGAGCAGTTCTTC CATSDSYSGYNEQFF
TRBJ2-4 . . TRBV27 TGTGCCAGCAGTTTAGGACAGCTAGCCAAAAACATTCAGTACTTC CASSLGQLAKNIQYF
TRBJ2-7 . . TRBV29-1 TGCAGCGTAGCTAGGGGTCTAGACGAGCAGTACTTC CSVARGLDEQYF
TRBJ1-1 . . TRBV30 TGTGCCTGGTTCGAGTACACTGAAGCTTTCTTT CAWFEYTEAFF
TRBJ2-3 TRBD1 . TRBV29-1 TGCAGCGTTACCGGGACAGGGCGTGATACGCAGTATTTT CSVTGTGRDTQYF
TRBJ2-7 TRBD1 . TRBV5-1 TGCGCCAGCAGCTTGTCCCGGGACAGGAGGGCCTACGAGCAGTACTTC CASSLSRDRRAYEQYF
TRBJ1-2 . . TRBV7-9 TGTGCCAGTAGCACCGCGGGGACGGGGTATGGCTACACCTTC CASSTAGTGYGYTF